A single sample is the source of the 32 T cell receptor beta chains below, sequenced in a study of cytomegalovirus exposure and HLA in healthy donors. Primers for the PCR totalled 60 Vbeta and 13 Jbeta. Sequenced by immunoSEQ multiplex PCR; TCRdb stores in-frame clones only, minus some. This table holds around 130,000 clones, 65% to 80% found once. The source material was PBMCs. The receptors stem from a human donor in good health.

This sequence joins TRBV7-9 and TRBJ2-6, with 9 positions matching TRBD1. The germline CDR1 and CDR2 sequences are SEHNR and FQNEAQ (reference sequence). The CDR3 spans 19 residues. V was pared by 11 bases and J by 0 bases, with 17 bases of the junction left unmatched. The chain's CDR3 is CAVNRGQGLSSSGANVLTF. The CDR3 nucleotides read TGTGCCGTTAATCGGGGACAGGGTTTGTCTAGCTCTGGGGCCAACGTCCTGACTTTC. Complete variable domain (other parts from reference TRBV7-9 and TRBJ2-6): DTGVSQNPRHKITKRGQNVTFRCDPISEHNRLYWYRQTLGQGPEFLTYFQNEAQLEKSRLLSDRFSAERPKGSFSTLEIQRTEQGDSAMYLCAVNRGQGLSSSGANVLTFGAGSRLTVL.

V is TRBV7-8 and J is TRBJ2-1; 7 positions agree with TRBD2. Per the germline V gene, CDR1 is SGHVS and CDR2 is FQNEAQ. The CDR3 consists of 16 residues. The J segment lost 2 bases and the V segment lost 5 bases, leaving 9 bases of the junction unmatched. CDR3: CASSGTTVSPYNEQFF. As DNA, the CDR3 is TGTGCCAGCAGCGGGACTACCGTCTCCCCCTACAATGAGCAGTTCTTC. Full variable domain (rest looked up from reference TRBV7-8 and TRBJ2-1): GAGVSQSPRYKVAKRGQDVALRCDPISGHVSLFWYQQALGQGPEFLTYFQNEAQLDKSGLPSDRFFAERPEGSVSTLKIQRTQQEDSAVYLCASSGTTVSPYNEQFFGPGTRLTVL.

This chain connects TRBV5-5 to TRBJ1-3; D ambiguous. The V and J ends lost 4 bases and 2 bases respectively, with 10 bases between them. This CDR3 has 14 residues. The germline V gene encodes CDR1 SGHKS and CDR2 YYEKEE (reference sequence). The CDR3 here is CASSLLEAGNTIYF. As DNA, the CDR3 is TGTGCCAGCAGCCTACTCGAGGCTGGAAACACCATATATTTT. The whole variable domain, remainder taken from reference TRBV5-5 and TRBJ1-3, is DAGVTQSPTHLIKTRGQQVTLRCSPISGHKSVSWYQQVLGQGPQFIFQYYEKEERGRGNFPDRFSARQFPNYSSELNVNALLLGDSALYLCASSLLEAGNTIYFGEGSWLTVV.

The rearrangement links TRBV7-2 to TRBJ2-3; unclear D gene. Between the trimmed V and J ends, which lost 0 bases and 2 bases, there was a span of 6 bases. Germline CDR1 is SGHTA and CDR2 is FQGNSA. The CDR3 extends over 14 amino acids. CDR3 loop: CASSLAGFTDTQYF. In nucleotides, the CDR3 is TGTGCCAGCAGCTTAGCTGGCTTCACAGATACGCAGTATTTT.

This rearrangement joins TRBV5-4 to TRBJ1-6; 9 nucleotides line up with TRBD1. Looked up from germline, CDR1 is SGHNT and CDR2 is YYREEE (reference sequence). Germline trimming cut 4 bases from V and 9 bases from J; bases unmatched to any gene: 5. This CDR3 spans 14 amino acids. CDR3 in amino acids: CASSRQGGSSPLHF. DNA for the CDR3: TGTGCCAGCAGCCGACAGGGGGGCAGTTCACCCCTCCACTTT.

CDR3 residues: CASSQKGTTPGNTIYF. DNA for the CDR3: TGTGCCAGCAGCCAAAAGGGGACAACCCCGGGAAACACCATATATTTT. The chain combines TRBV28 with TRBJ1-3, with D possibly matching TRBD1 (6 bases). Per the germline V gene, CDR1 is MDHEN and CDR2 is SYDVKM. The CDR3 sequence is 16 residues long. Deletions cut 6 bases from V and 4 bases from J, with 19 bases between.

The chain joins TRBV7-8 to TRBJ1-1; D gene unclear. The CDR3 contains 14 residues. Trimming took off 0 bases at V and 10 bases at J, with 15 bases between the two ends. Germline V gene data show CDR1 as SGHVS and CDR2 as FQNEAQ. The CDR3 here is CASSLAFQESGAFF. The CDR3 DNA is TGTGCCAGCAGCTTAGCCTTCCAGGAAAGTGGAGCTTTCTTT.

The V and J genes are TRBV9 and TRBJ1-1; D perhaps matches TRBD1 (5 bases). CDR1 is SGDLS, CDR2 YYNGEE, per germline. CDR3 length: 16 amino acids. The V end lost 4 bases, the J end lost 1 base, and 17 bases lay between the germline ends. DNA for the CDR3: TGTGCCAGCAGCCCCGGGGGGGGAAGTCCGAACACTGAAGCTTTCTTT. Its translation: CASSPGGGSPNTEAFF.

This clone was picked up one time. The chain is built from TRBV5-5 and TRBJ1-1, with D hard to call. This CDR3 region has 16 residues. The V and J ends lost 0 bases and 5 bases respectively, with 17 bases between them. Germline V lookup: CDR1 SGHKS, CDR2 YYEKEE (reference sequence). CDR3 coding DNA: TGTGCCAGCAGCTTGGGAGGGTCTCAAATTAGGACTGAAGCTTTCTTT. Its translation: CASSLGGSQIRTEAFF.

This clone showed up just once. The CDR3 region is CASSPGTGGSEGYTF. CDR3 DNA: TGCGCCAGCAGCCCCGGGACAGGGGGTTCAGAAGGCTACACCTTC. The chain couples TRBV5-1 to TRBJ1-2, with 11 nucleotides matching TRBD1. The ends lost 4 bases at V and 8 bases at J; junction bases unmatched: 10. The length of the CDR3 is 15 residues. The V gene's germline CDR1 is SGHRS and CDR2 YFSETQ.

The V gene is TRBV6-5, the J gene TRBJ1-2; D possibly corresponds to TRBD1 (5 bases). V dropped 7 bases and J dropped 2 bases, with 14 bases sitting between them. Germline V gives CDR1 MNHEY, CDR2 SVGAGI. This CDR3 has 14 amino acids. The CDR3 DNA reads TGTGCCAGCACTCGGGGGGTCCCAAACTATGGCTACACCTTC. The encoded protein is CASTRGVPNYGYTF.

This clone showed up just a few times. J is TRBJ2-1 and V is TRBV5-1; 15 positions match TRBD2. Germline V gives CDR1 SGHRS, CDR2 YFSETQ. Trimming removed 3 bases from V and 8 bases from J; junction bases left unmatched: 6. This CDR3 spans 16 amino acids. The CDR3 DNA sequence: TGCGCCAGCAGCTCGGGACTAGCGGGGGGTGGCGATGAGCAGTTCTTC. The encoded protein is CASSSGLAGGGDEQFF.

The chain uses TRBV2 and TRBJ1-1; 12 bases are shared with TRBD1. This CDR3 region has 14 residues. CDR1 and CDR2 (germline): SNHLY, FYNNEI. V lost 7 bases, J lost 4 bases, and 4 bases stayed unmatched. CDR3 residues: CASKLGQGATEAFF. The CDR3 coding sequence is TGTGCCAGCAAATTGGGACAGGGGGCCACTGAAGCTTTCTTT.

The chain's CDR3 is CASSSSRETQYF. CDR3 nucleotide sequence: TGTGCCAGCAGTTCTAGCCGTGAGACCCAGTACTTC. The chain has TRBV6-5 and TRBJ2-5, with D possibly being TRBD2 (5 bases). The V end was cut by 4 bases, the J end by 5 bases, with 8 bases between. The CDR3 covers 12 residues. Germline V lookup: CDR1 MNHEY, CDR2 SVGAGI.

The rearrangement links TRBV7-6 to TRBJ2-1, with TRBD2 identical over 14 bases. The V and J ends lost 5 bases and 7 bases, in that order; junction bases with no gene match: 4. Germline CDR1 is SGHVS and CDR2 is FNYEAQ. The CDR3 totals 15 residues. CDR3 sequence reads: CASSRTSGGSNEQFF. The CDR3 DNA is TGTGCCAGCAGCCGGACTAGCGGGGGGAGTAATGAGCAGTTCTTC.

The chain has TRBV2 and TRBJ2-4; no reliable D call. This CDR3 spans 15 amino acids. The germline V gene encodes CDR1 SNHLY and CDR2 FYNNEI. With 3 bases removed from V and 2 bases from J, the gap between germline ends came to 11 bases. The CDR3 loop reads CASSDQMRSKNIQYF. The CDR3 DNA reads as TGTGCCAGCAGTGACCAGATGAGGTCCAAAAACATTCAGTACTTC.

The chain carries TRBV6-6 and TRBJ1-2; no reliable D call. The germline gives CDR1 MNHNY, CDR2 SVGAGI (reference sequence). V lost 2 bases to trimming and J lost 8 bases, with 9 bases between them. The CDR3 is 12 residues long. CDR3 DNA: TGTGCCAGCAGTTACCCCGGGGAAGGCTACACCTTC. Its translation is CASSYPGEGYTF.

DNA of the CDR3: TGTGCCAGCAGAAGGGAGGGCAGCAGCAATCAGCCCCAGCATTTT. Amino acids: CASRREGSSNQPQHF. The rearrangement uses TRBV2 and TRBJ1-5; no clear D gene. CDR3 length: 15 residues. Trimming cost V 6 bases and J 1 base, with 13 bases left between them. Germline V gene sequence: CDR1 SNHLY, CDR2 FYNNEI. The complete variable domain, with remaining parts taken from reference TRBV2 and TRBJ1-5, reads EPEVTQTPSHQVTQMGQEVILRCVPISNHLYFYWYRQILGQKVEFLVSFYNNEISEKSEIFDDQFSVERPDGSNFTLKIRSTKLEDSAMYFCASRREGSSNQPQHFGDGTRLSIL.

On this clone itself: Mismatch with germline at one junction end may stem from a read error. As DNA, the CDR3 is TGCGCCAGCAGCTTGGGGTCTTCAACTGAAGTTTTCTTT. Translation gives CASSLGSSTEVFF. The chain carries TRBV5-1 and TRBJ1-1; no reliable D call. The CDR3 has 13 residues. The germline gives CDR1 SGHRS, CDR2 YFSETQ.

This chain uses TRBV5-1 with TRBJ2-5; a weak D match, TRBD2 (6 bases). V lost 3 bases to trimming and J lost 4 bases, with 10 bases between them. The germline V gene encodes CDR1 SGHRS and CDR2 YFSETQ. The CDR3 is 13 residues long. CDR3 nucleotide sequence: TGCGCCAGCAGCTCCGGGGGAGTAGAGACCCAGTACTTC. It translates to CASSSGGVETQYF.

The V and J genes are TRBV5-6 and TRBJ1-2; D is possibly TRBD1 (6 bases). In germline, CDR1 is SGHDT, CDR2 YYEEEE. The CDR3 covers 13 residues. Trimming took 4 bases from V and 10 from J, leaving 17 bases between them. The CDR3 protein is CASSLGGAGFYTF. The CDR3 DNA is TGTGCCAGCAGCCTTGGGGGGGCGGGATTCTACACCTTC. The whole variable domain, filled in from reference TRBV5-6 and TRBJ1-2, reads DAGVTQSPTHLIKTRGQQVTLRCSPKSGHDTVSWYQQALGQGPQFIFQYYEEEERQRGNFPDRFSGHQFPNYSSELNVNALLLGDSALYLCASSLGGAGFYTFGSGTRLTVV.

This clone was picked up a small number of times. The chain uses TRBV7-6 and TRBJ1-2, with D unresolved. Trimming stripped 5 bases from V and 2 bases from J, with 15 bases between. Per germline, CDR1 SGHVS and CDR2 FNYEAQ. The CDR3 is 15 amino acids. The CDR3 DNA sequence: TGTGCCAGCAGCCCCTGGGAGGCTGCGAACTATGGCTACACCTTC. Amino acids: CASSPWEAANYGYTF. Supplemented by reference TRBV7-6 and TRBJ1-2, the full variable domain reads GAGVSQSPRYKVTKRGQDVALRCDPISGHVSLYWYRQALGQGPEFLTYFNYEAQQDKSGLPNDRFSAERPEGSISTLTIQRTEQRDSAMYRCASSPWEAANYGYTFGSGTRLTVV.

The J gene is TRBJ1-2, the V gene TRBV5-1, with 9 nucleotides matching TRBD1. This CDR3 spans 16 amino acids. V lost 4 bases and J lost 2; bases outside the gene matches: 9. In germline, CDR1 is SGHRS, CDR2 YFSETQ. CDR3 sequence reads: CASSPGTGSVNYGYTF. CDR3 DNA sequence: TGCGCCAGCAGCCCAGGGACAGGGTCCGTGAACTATGGCTACACCTTC. The full variable domain, its missing parts supplied by reference TRBV5-1 and TRBJ1-2, is KAGVTQTPRYLIKTRGQQVTLSCSPISGHRSVSWYQQTPGQGLQFLFEYFSETQRNKGNFPGRFSGRQFSNSRSEMNVSTLELGDSALYLCASSPGTGSVNYGYTFGSGTRLTVV.

The chain has TRBV11-2 and TRBJ2-2; 11 positions match TRBD1. Trimming took 10 bases from V and 1 from J; bases not matched to a gene: 5. In germline, CDR1 is SGHAT, CDR2 FQNNGV. The length of the CDR3 is 15 residues. The CDR3 spells CATPDRGQNTGELFF. Here the CDR3 DNA reads TGTGCCACCCCGGACAGGGGGCAGAACACCGGGGAGCTGTTTTTT.

This clone was detected only once. The chain links TRBV9 to TRBJ2-7, with TRBD2 identical over 7 bases. J gave up 3 bases and V 7 bases, and 10 bases lay outside the gene matches. The CDR3 has 14 residues. Per the germline V gene, CDR1 is SGDLS and CDR2 is YYNGEE. The CDR3 sequence is CASSPGGIGYEQYF. CDR3 nucleotides: TGTGCCAGCTCCCCGGGGGGTATAGGCTACGAGCAGTACTTC.

A remark on this clone: At one end, the junction sequence differs from germline, possibly due to a read error. The chain recombines TRBV5-1 with TRBJ2-7, with D perhaps TRBD1 (5 bases). This CDR3 has 10 amino acids. Germline V gives CDR1 SGHRS, CDR2 YFSETQ. In DNA form, the CDR3 reads TGCACCAGACAGCTGGACGAGCAGTACTTC. Translated: CTRQLDEQYF.

The chain recombines TRBV4-2 with TRBJ2-1; possible D gene TRBD2, 6 bases. Germline assignment: CDR1 LGHNA and CDR2 YNFKEQ. This CDR3 has 17 residues. The germline V and J ends were trimmed by 0 bases and 0 bases, with 12 bases remaining between them. The CDR3 DNA sequence: TGTGCCAGCAGCCAAGAAGGCGGGATAAGCTCCTACAATGAGCAGTTCTTC. Translating it yields CASSQEGGISSYNEQFF.

The V call is TRBV18, the J call TRBJ1-2; 8 nucleotides line up with TRBD1. Germline V gives CDR1 KGHSH, CDR2 LQKENI. V gave up 4 bases and J gave up 8 bases; unmatched junction bases: 9. The CDR3 contains 14 residues. This CDR3 reads CASSLDRAAGGYTF. The CDR3 DNA sequence: TGTGCCAGCTCACTGGACAGGGCGGCGGGCGGCTACACCTTC.

The CDR3 bases are TGTGCCAGCAGCCGTACGCCGGGACTACGAGAGACCCAGTACTTC. Its translation is CASSRTPGLRETQYF. The chain employs TRBV7-9 and TRBJ2-5; 7 nucleotides match TRBD2. Germline loops: CDR1 SEHNR, CDR2 FQNEAQ (reference sequence). Trimming cost V 5 bases and J 4 bases; bases outside gene matches: 10. The CDR3 runs to 15 residues.

The table lists this clone with a few counts. This chain uses TRBV10-2 with TRBJ1-1; unclear D gene. This CDR3 region has 15 residues. V lost 3 bases to trimming and J lost 0 bases, with 11 bases between them. In germline, CDR1 is WSHSY, CDR2 SAAADI. The DNA for the CDR3 is TGCGCCAGCAGTGATAATACGGGTTTGAACACTGAAGCTTTCTTT. Amino acid sequence: CASSDNTGLNTEAFF.

This clone appeared once. The chain is built from TRBV2 and TRBJ1-3; D unresolved. The germline CDR1 and CDR2 sequences are SNHLY and FYNNEI. V was pared by 5 bases and J by 1 base, with 6 bases between. The CDR3 has 13 amino acids. This CDR3 is CASSTSSGNTIYF. DNA for the CDR3: TGTGCCAGCAGTACGAGTTCTGGAAACACCATATATTTT.

The chain uses TRBV28 and TRBJ1-5, with a tentative D call TRBD1 (6 bases). Germline CDR1 and CDR2: MDHEN and SYDVKM. Trimming left V 2 bases short and J 7 bases short, with 18 bases between. The CDR3 contains 16 residues. In DNA form, the CDR3 reads TGTGCCAGCAGTTTACTTTTGTCGGGGGGCGGACAGCCCCAGCATTTT. This sequence encodes CASSLLLSGGGQPQHF.